Following are 28 T cell receptor beta chains from one sample sequenced in a study of cytomegalovirus exposure and HLA in healthy donors. Primers for the PCR totalled 60 Vbeta and 13 Jbeta. Here immunoSEQ multiplex PCR was the method, and the copy in TCRdb shows in-frame clones only, minus some. Of some 70,000 clones in the sample, around 70% were seen once. The sample was PBMCs. The receptor source for this set is a male donor in good health and CMV-seropositive.

The V gene is TRBV9, the J gene TRBJ2-2; the match to TRBD1 covers 8 bases. The germline V gene encodes CDR1 SGDLS and CDR2 YYNGEE. The CDR3 runs 18 residues. V gave up 3 bases and J gave up 2 bases; unmatched junction bases: 12. CDR3 bases: TGTGCCAGCAGCGCCCGAGCCCCTGGGACAGGAAACACCGGGGAGCTGTTTTTT. It yields the protein CASSARAPGTGNTGELFF.

This clone was detected a few times. The CDR3 DNA is TGTGCCAGCAGCCACTCCTACGAGCAGTACTTC. It encodes CASSHSYEQYF. The chain has TRBV11-2 and TRBJ2-7, with unresolved D. CDR3 length: 11 residues. Germline V CDR1 and CDR2: SGHAT, FQNNGV. V was shortened by 5 bases and J by 0 bases, with 2 bases between the two germline ends.

This rearrangement joins TRBV10-3 to TRBJ2-7, with D unresolved. Trimming removed 2 bases at V and 2 bases at J, with 10 bases between. The CDR3 has 14 residues. Germline CDR1 reads ENHRY; CDR2 reads SYGVKD. In DNA form, the CDR3 reads TGTGCCATCAGTGAGATTGGGCCGACCTACGAGCAGTACTTC. Its protein is CAISEIGPTYEQYF.

This clone has only one observation. V usage is TRBV11-2 and J usage is TRBJ2-1; 7 bases match TRBD2. The CDR3 is 18 amino acids. Germline CDR1 SGHAT, CDR2 FQNNGV. Losses at the gene ends were 0 bases for V and 5 bases for J; bases not matched to a gene: 13. The CDR3 DNA sequence: TGTGCCAGCAGCTTAGATTATTGGGGTGGGAGGGCCCACAATGAGCAGTTCTTC. This gives the protein CASSLDYWGGRAHNEQFF.

The gene calls are TRBV5-1 and TRBJ2-5; the match to TRBD2 covers 11 bases. The CDR3 contains 15 residues. Trimming removed 0 bases from V and 5 bases from J; junction bases left unmatched: 3. The germline CDR1 and CDR2 sequences are SGHRS and YFSETQ. This CDR3 is CASSLVAGGPETQYF. The CDR3 nucleotides read TGCGCCAGCAGCTTGGTAGCGGGAGGGCCTGAGACCCAGTACTTC.

The V call is TRBV4-1, the J call TRBJ2-5; the match to TRBD2 covers 10 bases. The CDR3 contains 15 residues. J gave up 5 bases and V 4 bases, and 7 bases lay outside the gene matches. CDR1 and CDR2 (germline): MGHRA, YSYEKL. DNA for the CDR3: TGCGCCAGCAGCCCCCCTAGCGGGAGAGGGGAGACCCAGTACTTC. It yields the protein CASSPPSGRGETQYF.

J is TRBJ2-5 and V is TRBV5-1, with 8 bases aligning to TRBD2. Per germline, CDR1 SGHRS and CDR2 YFSETQ. The CDR3 consists of 16 residues. After removal of 5 bases from V and 4 bases from J, the junction contained 13 bases not matched to a gene. Written as DNA, the CDR3 is TGCGCCAGCAGTCGGAGTGACGGGAGGGTCCGAGAGACCCAGTACTTC. As protein: CASSRSDGRVRETQYF.

The genes are TRBV7-2 and TRBJ2-3; D gene uncertain. The germline V gene encodes CDR1 SGHTA and CDR2 FQGNSA. Trimming shortened V by 1 base and J by 0 bases, and 8 bases separated the two germline ends. The CDR3 length is 15 residues. The CDR3: CASSLVGGSTDTQYF. CDR3 in DNA: TGTGCCAGCAGCTTAGTTGGCGGAAGCACAGATACGCAGTATTTT.

V usage is TRBV27 and J usage is TRBJ2-7, with a possible D match to TRBD1 (5 bases). Germline CDR1 and CDR2: MNHEY and SMNVEV (reference sequence). Between the trimmed V and J ends, which lost 8 bases and 2 bases, there was a span of 7 bases. There are 11 residues in the CDR3. CDR3 in DNA: TGTGCCAGCGGACACCCCTACGAGCAGTACTTC. It yields the protein CASGHPYEQYF.

This clone was observed a handful of times. This chain's CDR3 is CASSYGPYRVGQPQHF. Written as DNA, the CDR3 is TGTGCCAGCAGTTACGGGCCTTACAGGGTCGGGCAGCCCCAGCATTTT. The rearrangement joins TRBV6-5 to TRBJ1-5, with D possibly TRBD1 on 6 matching bases. Trimming removed 2 bases at V and 7 bases at J, with 18 bases between. Germline V CDR1 and CDR2: MNHEY, SVGAGI. The CDR3 loop spans 16 amino acids.

This clone has more than one count but fewer than ten. The rearrangement joins TRBV7-9 to TRBJ1-2, with D uncertain. The CDR3 contains 13 residues. Germline CDR1 is SEHNR and CDR2 is FQNEAQ (reference sequence). V dropped 5 bases and J dropped 7 bases, with 14 bases sitting between them. Here the CDR3 DNA reads TGTGCCAGCAGCAATGATCCCCGCGCTGGCTACACCTTC. This sequence encodes CASSNDPRAGYTF.

This CDR3 is CASSVSTEIDEQYF. In DNA form, the CDR3 reads TGTGCCAGCAGCGTGTCCACAGAGATTGACGAGCAGTACTTC. V is TRBV9 and J is TRBJ2-7, with D uncertain. The germline CDR1 and CDR2 sequences are SGDLS and YYNGEE. V shed 2 bases and J shed 5 bases, with 14 bases lying between them. This CDR3 is 14 amino acids long.

This chain joins TRBV2 and TRBJ1-1; no clear D gene. CDR3 size: 13 residues. Trimming removed 7 bases at V and 4 bases at J, with 13 bases between. Germline V gene data show CDR1 as SNHLY and CDR2 as FYNNEI. Written as DNA, the CDR3 is TGTGCCAGCATGAAAGAGGGCCTCACTGAAGCTTTCTTT. Protein: CASMKEGLTEAFF.

This clone was recorded only once. V is TRBV6-6 and J is TRBJ2-3; a possible D gene is TRBD2 (5 bases). Germline V CDR1 and CDR2: MNHNY, SVGAGI (reference sequence). Deletions cut 3 bases from V and 5 bases from J, with 18 bases between. The CDR3 runs to 16 residues. CDR3 region: CASSYLWRPREDTQYF. Here the CDR3 DNA reads TGTGCCAGCAGTTATCTGTGGAGGCCCCGAGAAGATACGCAGTATTTT.

The chain has TRBV18 and TRBJ1-1; TRBD1 might be the D (5 bases). V was clipped by 4 bases and J by 3 bases, with 15 bases between them. Germline CDR1 KGHSH, CDR2 LQKENI. CDR3 size: 15 residues. In nucleotides, the CDR3 is TGTGCCAGCTCACTGTCGACAGCGCTAGACACTGAAGCTTTCTTT. Amino acid sequence: CASSLSTALDTEAFF. The full variable domain, completed using reference TRBV18 and TRBJ1-1, is NAGVMQNPRHLVRRRGQEARLRCSPMKGHSHVYWYRQLPEEGLKFMVYLQKENIIDESGMPKERFSAEFPKEGPSILRIQQVVRGDSAAYFCASSLSTALDTEAFFGQGTRLTVV.

The table lists this clone with a few counts. The rearrangement links TRBV5-1 to TRBJ1-4; 10 bases align to TRBD1. Germline trimming cut 7 bases from V and 7 bases from J; bases unmatched to any gene: 4. Germline V CDR1 and CDR2: SGHRS, YFSETQ. The CDR3 spans 13 residues. The CDR3 sequence is CASGTGDGEKLFF. The DNA for the CDR3 is TGCGCCAGCGGGACAGGGGATGGTGAAAAACTGTTTTTT.

CDR3 bases: TGTGCCATCAGGTACGGACAGGGGTCCTACGAGCAGTACTTC. Its translation is CAIRYGQGSYEQYF. This sequence joins TRBV10-3 and TRBJ2-7, with 9 bases matching TRBD1. The V gene's germline CDR1 is ENHRY and CDR2 SYGVKD. Unmatched junction bases numbered 4, after V lost 6 bases and J lost 1 base. This CDR3 has 14 amino acids.

V gene TRBV28 combines with J gene TRBJ2-2; the match to TRBD1 covers 7 bases. Germline trimming cut 6 bases from V and 5 bases from J; bases unmatched to any gene: 9. CDR3 length: 15 amino acids. Germline-derived CDR1 and CDR2 are MDHEN and SYDVKM. The CDR3 DNA reads as TGTGCCAGCAGCCCCGACAGGGTTGGGACCGGGGAGCTGTTTTTT. Translated: CASSPDRVGTGELFF.

Details on this clone: Germline is not matched at one junction end, which may reflect a read error. CDR3 nucleotides: TGTGCCAGCAGCCTAGACTGGCCCAATGGGCAGTTCTTC. Its protein is CASSLDWPNGQFF. This chain uses TRBV6-6 with TRBJ2-1; D unresolved. Germline values: CDR1 MNHNY, CDR2 SVGAGI (reference sequence). The CDR3 contains 13 residues.

The rearrangement joins TRBV11-2 to TRBJ1-2; 8 nucleotides agree with TRBD1. V lost 4 bases to trimming and J lost 5 bases; unmatched junction nucleotides: 9. CDR1 SGHAT and CDR2 FQNNGV come from the germline V gene. The CDR3 loop spans 15 amino acids. The CDR3 bases are TGTGCCAGCAGCTCTTACAGGGGGAAGGGTTATGGCTACACCTTC. It yields the protein CASSSYRGKGYGYTF.

This clone was counted only a few times. V usage is TRBV6-6 and J usage is TRBJ1-1; a possible D gene is TRBD1 (5 bases). Germline V gives CDR1 MNHNY, CDR2 SVGAGI (reference sequence). Trimming pared 6 bases from V and 6 bases from J, leaving 20 bases between. This CDR3 spans 15 amino acids. In nucleotides, the CDR3 is TGTGCCAGCAGCCGTCGGGGACTGCTGAGTTCTGAAGCTTTCTTT. It codes for CASSRRGLLSSEAFF.

This clone was seen more than once but under ten times. The chain links TRBV7-2 to TRBJ2-1; D unresolved. Per the germline V gene, CDR1 is SGHTA and CDR2 is FQGNSA. V was shortened by 4 bases and J by 0 bases, with 4 bases between the two germline ends. CDR3 length: 13 residues. The CDR3 protein is CASSWSSYNEQFF. DNA for the CDR3: TGTGCCAGCAGCTGGAGCTCCTACAATGAGCAGTTCTTC. Full variable domain (missing parts from reference TRBV7-2 and TRBJ2-1): GAGVSQSPSNKVTEKGKDVELRCDPISGHTALYWYRQSLGQGLEFLIYFQGNSAPDKSGLPSDRFSAERTGGSVSTLTIQRTQQEDSAVYLCASSWSSYNEQFFGPGTRLTVL.

The rearrangement links TRBV5-6 to TRBJ1-4, with D unresolved. From germline, CDR1 is SGHDT and CDR2 YYEEEE. V lost 0 bases, J lost 8 bases, and 11 bases lay in between. This CDR3 region has 14 residues. The CDR3 reads CASSLGRVMEKLFF. CDR3 coding DNA: TGTGCCAGCAGCTTGGGTCGGGTGATGGAAAAACTGTTTTTT.

The chain is built from TRBV10-1 and TRBJ1-1; 7 bases align to TRBD1. Trimming removed 6 bases from V and 1 base from J; junction bases left unmatched: 2. Germline V gene lookup returns CDR1 WNHNN and CDR2 SYGVQD (reference sequence). The CDR3 extends over 13 amino acids. The CDR3 DNA is TGCGCCAGCAGCGGACAGGCGAACACTGAAGCTTTCTTT. Translated, it gives CASSGQANTEAFF.

This chain joins TRBV7-3 and TRBJ2-5; no clear D gene. The J call may be wrong; the DNA end is better matched by TRBJ2-7. The CDR3 contains 12 residues. Germline V gene data show CDR1 as SGHTA and CDR2 as FQGTGA. The CDR3 protein is CASSSSPHEQYF. The CDR3, as DNA: TGTGCCAGCAGCTCATCACCCCACGAGCAGTACTTC.

The chain carries TRBV19 and TRBJ1-5, with 8 bases that match TRBD1. Germline values: CDR1 LNHDA, CDR2 SQIVND (reference sequence). Trimming cost V 5 bases and J 6 bases; bases outside gene matches: 3. The CDR3 totals 13 residues. CDR3 sequence reads: CASSEGTGQPQHF. CDR3 sequence (DNA): TGTGCCAGTAGTGAGGGGACAGGTCAGCCCCAGCATTTT. Combining the CDR3 with reference TRBV19 and TRBJ1-5 gives the whole variable domain DGGITQSPKYLFRKEGQNVTLSCEQNLNHDAMYWYRQDPGQGLRLIYYSQIVNDFQKGDIAEGYSVSREKKESFPLTVTSAQKNPTAFYLCASSEGTGQPQHFGDGTRLSIL.

The V and J genes are TRBV6-5 and TRBJ1-1; D call uncertain. Germline V gene lookup returns CDR1 MNHEY and CDR2 SVGAGI. The ends were cut back, 5 bases at V and 11 bases at J, with 18 bases in the middle. This CDR3 is built from 13 residues. The CDR3 loop is CASSRTTPPVAFF. In DNA, the CDR3 is TGTGCCAGCAGTCGTACTACCCCCCCTGTGGCTTTCTTT.

The V gene is TRBV29-1, the J gene TRBJ2-7, with 7 bases that match TRBD1. The CDR3 loop spans 13 amino acids. Trimming took 6 bases from V and 4 from J; bases not matched to a gene: 9. Germline CDR1 SQVTM, CDR2 ANQGSEA. This chain's CDR3 is CSVTDRVGYEQYF. In nucleotides, the CDR3 is TGCAGCGTGACCGACAGGGTAGGGTACGAGCAGTACTTC.